The rows below give T cell receptor beta chains drawn from one sample of a study of HIV-infected children after antiretroviral therapy interruption. TCRdb re-called the 3' RACE reads with MiXCR, one entry per CDR3 protein. The table shows some 41,000 distinct CDR3 sequences, with about 6.5% occurring only once. The sample was CD45RA+ CD4+ T cells from PBMCs, pooled from several time points, taken from a donor given antiretroviral therapy, either interrupted or continuous. The source of these receptors is a pool of human donors with HIV. The CDR3 runs from the conserved cysteine through the conserved F or W. The order of the fields is J gene, CDR3 length, V gene, clone size, D gene, CDR3 DNA, CDR3 protein. The D gene is left open where the match is weak. Some rows have no size entry. The others give once, few or many, or a class for an expanded clone.

TRBJ1-4 15 TRBV28 many - TGTGCCAGCAGTTTTGTGGGGGGCTCTGGTGAAAAACTGTTTTTT CASSFVGGSGEKLFF
TRBJ2-7 14 TRBV6-6 - - TGTGCCGGCAGTCGGGACCTTAGCTCCTACGAGCAGTACTTC CAGSRDLSSYEQYF
TRBJ2-1 15 TRBV20-1 many - TGCAGTGCTAGAGTGCGAGCGGATTCCTACAATGAGCAGTTCTTC CSARVRADSYNEQFF
TRBJ2-1 14 TRBV12-3/TRBV12-4 - - TGTGCCAGCTCTTACTGGGGGGGCTATGCTGAGCAGTTCTTC CASSYWGGYAEQFF
TRBJ2-1 14 TRBV28 - TRBD1 TGTGCCAGCAAAACCGGGACAGGGGGTGTCGAGCAGTTCTTC CASKTGTGGVEQFF
TRBJ1-5 14 TRBV12-3/TRBV12-4 many - TGTGCCAGCAGCCAGGGTAGTAGCAATCAGCCCCAGCATTTT CASSQGSSNQPQHF
TRBJ2-1 13 TRBV7-9 many - TGTGCCAGCAGCTTAGACAGGGCAAATGAGCAGTTCTTC CASSLDRANEQFF
TRBJ1-2 10 TRBV29-1 many - TGCAGCGTTGGGGGGTATGGCTACACCTTC CSVGGYGYTF
TRBJ1-2 16 TRBV5-1 many TRBD1 TGCGCCAGCAGCTTGGGGCCGGGACAGGGGACCTATGGCTACACCTTC CASSLGPGQGTYGYTF
TRBJ2-1 12 TRBV20-1 many - TGCAGTGCTAGGAGGGGTCTTGATGAGCAGTTCTTC CSARRGLDEQFF
TRBJ2-7 14 TRBV5-1 - - TGCGCCAGCAGCTCCGACTATCCTCCCTACGAGCAGTACTTC CASSSDYPPYEQYF
TRBJ2-3 13 TRBV19 many - TGTGCCAGCAGTATAAACCCTGCAGAAACGCTGTATTTT CASSINPAETLYF
TRBJ2-5 13 TRBV20-1 many - TGCAGTGGCAGAAGGGACAACGGGGAGACCCAGTACTTC CSGRRDNGETQYF
TRBJ2-1 14 TRBV20-1 - TRBD2 TGCAGTGCTCCCCCCAACCTAGCGGGAGGCCCGGAGTTCTTC CSAPPNLAGGPEFF
TRBJ2-7 14 TRBV29-1 - - TGCAGCGTTGTACCCTGGGCAGCCGATTACGAGCAGTACTTC CSVVPWAADYEQYF
TRBJ2-5 13 TRBV7-2 few - TGTGCCAGCAGCTTAGAAGGGGGGGAGACCCAGTACTTC CASSLEGGETQYF
TRBJ2-1 15 TRBV13 few TRBD1 TGTGCCAGCTCCCGAGGGACAGTTAACTATGCTGAGCAGTTCTTC CASSRGTVNYAEQFF
TRBJ1-3 16 TRBV23-1 - - TGCGCCAGCAGTCATTCCAGTGTCTCCTCTGGAAACACCATATATTTT CASSHSSVSSGNTIYF
TRBJ2-5 13 TRBV11-1 many - TGTGCCAGCAGCCCCCGGGACCGGCAGACCCAGTACTTC CASSPRDRQTQYF
TRBJ2-5 12 TRBV10-1 many - TGCGCCAGCAGTGATTATGACGAGACCCAGTACTTC CASSDYDETQYF
TRBJ2-5 14 TRBV5-1 - - TGCGCCAGCAGCGTGGGACCAAACCAAGAGACCCAGTACTTC CASSVGPNQETQYF
TRBJ1-2 16 TRBV6-2/TRBV6-3 few - TGTGCCAGCAGTTACGAGAAGATATCCGGGACAATTGGCTACACCTTC CASSYEKISGTIGYTF
TRBJ2-7 14 TRBV7-2 many TRBD2 TGTGCCAGCAGCCAAGGAGCGGGAGGAGGCGAGCAGTACTTC CASSQGAGGGEQYF
TRBJ2-5 11 TRBV5-1 many - TGCGCCAGCAGCCTCCAAGAGACCCAGTACTTC CASSLQETQYF
TRBJ2-5 16 TRBV5-1 many - TGCGCCAGCAGCTTTACAGGGAGCGCCCTCCAAGAGACCCAGTACTTC CASSFTGSALQETQYF
TRBJ1-5 15 TRBV4-1 many - TGCGCCAGCAGCCAAGGGAGGGGCTTCAATCAGCCCCAGCATTTT CASSQGRGFNQPQHF
TRBJ2-3 16 TRBV10-3 many TRBD1 TGTGCCATCAGTGGGTCCGGGACAGGGGGGACAGATACGCAGTATTTT CAISGSGTGGTDTQYF
TRBJ2-3 14 TRBV3-1 few TRBD1 TGTGCCAGCAGACCGACAGGGGCATCTGATACGCAGTATTTT CASRPTGASDTQYF
TRBJ2-7 13 TRBV6-2/TRBV6-3 few TRBD2 TGTGCCAGCCAACTAGCGGGGAGGTACGAGCAGTACTTC CASQLAGRYEQYF
TRBJ2-1 13 TRBV9 few - TGTGCCAGCAGCCCAGGGTTATACAATGAGCAGTTCTTC CASSPGLYNEQFF
TRBJ2-3 13 TRBV29-1 many - TGCAGCGTTGGAAGGGGGATCGGCGATACGCAGTATTTT CSVGRGIGDTQYF
TRBJ2-7 14 TRBV20-1 - TRBD1 TGCAGTGCTTCCGGCGGGACAGGGGCCTACGAGCAGTACTTC CSASGGTGAYEQYF
TRBJ2-7 12 TRBV29-1 many - TGCAGCGTTGGCAAGAAAGACTACGAGCAGTACTTC CSVGKKDYEQYF
TRBJ2-6 18 TRBV7-6 - - TGTGCCAGCAGACCTGGTCTCAAGGGGCCCCTTGAGGCCAACGTCCTGACTTTC CASRPGLKGPLEANVLTF
TRBJ1-4 16 TRBV18 many - TGTGCCAGCTCACCTTTAAAGGAGAGACATAATGAAAAACTGTTTTTT CASSPLKERHNEKLFF
TRBJ2-7 14 TRBV6-5 medium-sized TRBD2 TGTGCCAGCAGAGGACTAGCGGGGCCGGGCGAGCAGTACTTC CASRGLAGPGEQYF
TRBJ2-1 17 TRBV27 few TRBD2 TGTGCCAGCAGTACACCCCTAATGAGCGGGGGGCCCAATGAGCAGTTCTTC CASSTPLMSGGPNEQFF
TRBJ1-5 13 TRBV7-2 few - TGTGCCAGCAGCTGGGAGGTGTTACAGCCCCAGCATTTT CASSWEVLQPQHF
TRBJ2-1 15 TRBV18 many TRBD1 TGTGCCAGCTCACCACCAGGGGGCACCTACAATGAGCAGTTCTTC CASSPPGGTYNEQFF
TRBJ2-2 15 TRBV29-1 - - TGCAGCGTTTTAATACGGGCAGGACGATCCGGGGAGCTGTTTTTT CSVLIRAGRSGELFF
TRBJ1-5 16 TRBV15 many - TGTGCCACCAGCAGAGCGGGGACAATGGGAAATCAGCCCCAGCATTTT CATSRAGTMGNQPQHF
TRBJ2-5 15 TRBV19 few - TGTGCCAGTAGTATGGAGGCCATTTGGGGGGAGACCCAGTACTTC CASSMEAIWGETQYF
TRBJ2-5 16 TRBV12-3/TRBV12-4 many - TGTGCCAGCAGCCCCCCGGGTCCGCTCGCCCAAGAGACCCAGTACTTC CASSPPGPLAQETQYF
TRBJ2-7 15 TRBV25-1 many TRBD1 TGTGCCAGCAGTTCTGCGGGACAGGGTGTGCGCGAGCAGTACTTC CASSSAGQGVREQYF
TRBJ2-3 15 TRBV4-1 many TRBD1 TGCGCCAGCAGCCAAGAGGTACAGGGGGGAGGTACGCAGTATTTT CASSQEVQGGGTQYF